Sequencing of this T cell receptor beta chain was carried out in a study of monozygotic twins with cystic fibrosis. Produced via immunoSEQ multiplex PCR; TCRdb's table is partial and in-frame only. The sample has some 35,000 clones; approximately 72% are singletons. The germline CDR1 and CDR2 sequences are LNHNV and YYDKDF (reference sequence). The CDR3 covers 12 residues. The germline V and J ends were trimmed by 4 bases and 7 bases, with 10 bases remaining between them. This clone was observed a handful of times. Sequenced: blood. This receptor was obtained from a girl between 10 and 17 years old with cystic fibrosis. The rearrangement joins TRBV15 to TRBJ1-1, with D perhaps TRBD1 (6 bases). Written as DNA, the CDR3 is TGTGCCACCAGCAAGGGGGAAATTGAAGCTTTCTTT. This sequence encodes CATSKGEIEAFF.